This entry features one T cell receptor (beta chain) sequence. Its antigen remains unidentified. The data stem from a study of T cell responses to AZD1222 COVID-19 vaccine. Study context: The study pooled second doses at about 4 or about 12 weeks. Overall study results and limits: Regions left unmutated in variants are reportedly the target of nearly half of spike-specific TCRs. Researchers report vaccine-associated CD4 TCRs spanning spike, with dominance at 160-218 and 743-854.

CDR1 is ENHRY, CDR2 SYGVKD, per germline. The CDR3 totals 16 residues. Unmatched junction bases numbered 10, after V lost 6 bases and J lost 4 bases. Profiled with immunoSEQ multiplex PCR; TCRdb holds only in-frame clones, not every one. The profile shows 90,000 to 100,000 clones, 85% to 90% of them singletons. Sample: peripheral blood, taken on day 0 of AZD1222 vaccination. V usage is TRBV10-3 and J usage is TRBJ2-1; 9 nucleotides line up with TRBD1. The sequence was obtained from an adult in good health. CDR3: CAIRAGTGTGYNEQFF. For the CDR3, the DNA is TGTGCCATCAGGGCCGGGACAGGGACAGGGTACAATGAGCAGTTCTTC.